The rows below give T cell receptor beta chains drawn from one sample of a study of PD-1 blockade in classical Hodgkin lymphoma. This table comes from immunoSEQ multiplex PCR, and its TCRdb copy is limited to in-frame clones, with some not included. The data contain approximately 14,000 clones, about 86% of them singletons. The sequencing used peripheral blood mononuclear cells (PBMCs), collected at baseline. These receptors originate from a human donor with classical Hodgkin lymphoma. Each CDR3 is given with its conserved first and last residue. D genes are given only for firm matches. Expanded clones are given a class, and other clones once, few, many or no size at all.

size	D	V	J	CDR3	DNA
.	TRBD1	TRBV6-6	TRBJ1-1	CASSYPGTGVPEAFF	TGTGCCAGCAGTTACCCCGGGACAGGGGTTCCTGAAGCTTTCTTT
.	TRBD2	TRBV27	TRBJ2-7	CASSLWGLAGGPYEQYF	TGTGCCAGCAGTTTATGGGGACTAGCGGGAGGGCCCTACGAGCAGTACTTC
.	.	TRBV6-4	TRBJ2-6	CATRESGANVLTF	TGTGCCACCAGGGAATCTGGGGCCAACGTCCTGACTTTC
.	.	TRBV29-1	TRBJ1-2	CSVERRSSVNYGYTF	TGCAGCGTTGAACGGAGGAGTTCCGTTAACTATGGCTACACCTTC
.	.	TRBV27	TRBJ1-6	CASSLSGNSPLHF	TGTGCCAGCAGTTTATCCGGGAATTCACCCCTCCACTTT
.	.	TRBV10-3	TRBJ2-3	CAISESGPSAQYF	TGTGCCATCAGTGAGTCAGGTCCCTCGGCGCAGTATTTT
.	.	TRBV11-2	TRBJ2-5	CASSFGAYQETQYF	TGTGCCAGCAGCTTCGGAGCGTACCAAGAGACCCAGTACTTC
.	.	TRBV4-3	TRBJ1-2	CASSQGRAAGDGYTF	TGCGCCAGCAGCCAAGGCCGGGCGGCAGGGGATGGCTACACCTTC
.	.	TRBV4-3	TRBJ1-1	CASSPTENTEAFF	TGCGCCAGCAGTCCGACAGAGAACACTGAAGCTTTCTTT
.	TRBD1	TRBV6-5	TRBJ2-7	CASGQGASYEQYF	TGTGCCAGCGGTCAGGGGGCCTCCTACGAGCAGTACTTC
.	.	TRBV28	TRBJ1-5	CASSLRNQPQHF	TGTGCCAGCAGTCTGCGAAATCAGCCCCAGCATTTT
.	TRBD1	TRBV6-1	TRBJ2-7	CASSLGQVSYEQYF	TGTGCCAGCAGCCTGGGACAGGTATCCTACGAGCAGTACTTC
.	TRBD2	TRBV7-2	TRBJ2-3	CASSFPSGTSGKGTDTQYF	TGTGCCAGCAGCTTCCCCTCCGGGACTAGCGGGAAGGGCACAGATACGCAGTATTTT
.	TRBD2	TRBV7-9	TRBJ2-1	CASTVGLAGGVEQFF	TGTGCCAGCACCGTGGGACTAGCGGGAGGGGTTGAGCAGTTCTTC
.	.	TRBV7-9	TRBJ1-4	CASSLGRFTTNEKLFF	TGTGCCAGCAGCTTAGGCAGGTTTACAACTAATGAAAAACTGTTTTTT
once	.	TRBV2	TRBJ1-4	CACDHDTNEKLFF	TGTGCCTGCGACCATGACACTAATGAAAAACTGTTTTTT
.	TRBD1	TRBV2	TRBJ1-2	CASSLRTGFDYGYTF	TGTGCCAGCAGTTTGCGGACAGGATTTGACTATGGCTACACCTTC